This T cell receptor (beta chain) comes out of a study of cytomegalovirus exposure and HLA in healthy donors. Study-wide points: Usually a TCR sequence was rare, but some public TCRs were found in many donors. Reports showed the classifier diagnosing cytomegalovirus status with high specificity and sensitivity.

V was cut by 7 bases and J by 0 bases, with 15 bases left in between. Per germline, CDR1 LNHDA and CDR2 SQIVND (reference sequence). The length of the CDR3 is 15 residues. Some clones are missing from TCRdb's copy, which holds only in-frame ones; the method was immunoSEQ multiplex PCR. Of about 120,000 clones detected, 88% appear once; the ten largest clones hold around 6%. As to this clone: The antigen remains undetermined.

Source material: PBMCs. The receptor was derived from a woman under 30 in good health and CMV-seropositive. This chain connects TRBV19 to TRBJ1-2; possible D gene TRBD1, 6 bases. The CDR3, as DNA: TGTGCCAGTACTTTCCAGGACAGAGCTAACTATGGCTACACCTTC. It codes for CASTFQDRANYGYTF.